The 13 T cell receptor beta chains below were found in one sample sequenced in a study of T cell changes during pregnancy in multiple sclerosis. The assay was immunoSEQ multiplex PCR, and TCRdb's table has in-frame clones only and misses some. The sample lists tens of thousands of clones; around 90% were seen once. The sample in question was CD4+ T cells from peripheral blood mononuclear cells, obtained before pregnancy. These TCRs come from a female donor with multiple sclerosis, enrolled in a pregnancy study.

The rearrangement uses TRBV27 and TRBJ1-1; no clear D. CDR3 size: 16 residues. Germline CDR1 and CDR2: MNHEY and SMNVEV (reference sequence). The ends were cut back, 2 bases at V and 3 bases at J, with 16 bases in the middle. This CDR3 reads CASSLRPRGSDTEAFF. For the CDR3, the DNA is TGTGCCAGCAGTTTAAGGCCCCGCGGCAGCGACACTGAAGCTTTCTTT.

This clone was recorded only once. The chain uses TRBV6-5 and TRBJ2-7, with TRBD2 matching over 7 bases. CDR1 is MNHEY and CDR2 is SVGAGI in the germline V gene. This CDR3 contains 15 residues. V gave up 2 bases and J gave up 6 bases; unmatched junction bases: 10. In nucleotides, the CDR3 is TGTGCCAGCAGTTACGACGGCGGGAGTTCTAGCGAGCAGTACTTC. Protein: CASSYDGGSSSEQYF.

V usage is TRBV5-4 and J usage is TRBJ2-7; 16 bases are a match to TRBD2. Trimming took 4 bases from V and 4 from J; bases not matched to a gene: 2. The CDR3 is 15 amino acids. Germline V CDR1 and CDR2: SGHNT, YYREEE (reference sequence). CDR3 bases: TGTGCCAGCAGCGGGGGACTAGCGGGAGGGTACGAGCAGTACTTC. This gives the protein CASSGGLAGGYEQYF.

The CDR3 here is CASSFLGRGSSYNEQFF. The CDR3 DNA follows: TGTGCCAGTAGTTTCCTCGGGCGGGGGAGCTCCTACAATGAGCAGTTCTTC. V gene TRBV19 combines with J gene TRBJ2-1, with 7 positions matching TRBD2. There are 17 residues in the CDR3. The V gene end was trimmed by 5 bases and the J gene end by 0 bases; junction bases not matched to a gene: 10. The germline V gene has CDR1 LNHDA and CDR2 SQIVND (reference sequence).

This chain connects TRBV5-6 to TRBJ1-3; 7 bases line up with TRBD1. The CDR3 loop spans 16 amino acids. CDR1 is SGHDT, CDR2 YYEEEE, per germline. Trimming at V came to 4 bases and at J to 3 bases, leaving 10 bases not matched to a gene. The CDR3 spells CASSRDRDYFGNTIYF. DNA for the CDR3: TGTGCCAGCAGCCGAGACAGGGATTATTTTGGAAACACCATATATTTT.

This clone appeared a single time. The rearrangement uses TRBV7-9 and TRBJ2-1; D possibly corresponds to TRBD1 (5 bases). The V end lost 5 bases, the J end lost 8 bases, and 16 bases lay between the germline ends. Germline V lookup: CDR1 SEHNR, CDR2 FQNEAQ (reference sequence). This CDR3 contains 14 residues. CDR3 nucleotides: TGTGCCAGCAGCCACGTCGAACAGGTGGATGAGCAGTTCTTC. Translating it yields CASSHVEQVDEQFF.

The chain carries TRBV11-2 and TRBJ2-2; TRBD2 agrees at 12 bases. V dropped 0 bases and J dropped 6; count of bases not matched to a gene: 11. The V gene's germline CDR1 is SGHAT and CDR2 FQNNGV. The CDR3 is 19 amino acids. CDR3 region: CASSLEGLAGGQFAGELFF. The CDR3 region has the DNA TGTGCCAGCAGCTTAGAGGGGCTAGCGGGAGGGCAATTTGCCGGGGAGCTGTTTTTT.

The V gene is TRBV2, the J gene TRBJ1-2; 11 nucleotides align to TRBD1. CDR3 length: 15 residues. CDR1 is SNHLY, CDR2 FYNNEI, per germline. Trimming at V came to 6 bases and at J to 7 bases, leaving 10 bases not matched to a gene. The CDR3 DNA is TGTGCCAGCAGCTCAAAAAGGACAGGGGGCTTTGGCTACACCTTC. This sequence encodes CASSSKRTGGFGYTF.

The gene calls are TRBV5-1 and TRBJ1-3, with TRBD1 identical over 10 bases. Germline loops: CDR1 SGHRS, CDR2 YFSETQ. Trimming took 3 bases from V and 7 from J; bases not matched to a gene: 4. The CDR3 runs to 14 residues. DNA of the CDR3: TGCGCCAGCAGCTCCCGGGACAGGGGCAACACCATATATTTT. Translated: CASSSRDRGNTIYF.

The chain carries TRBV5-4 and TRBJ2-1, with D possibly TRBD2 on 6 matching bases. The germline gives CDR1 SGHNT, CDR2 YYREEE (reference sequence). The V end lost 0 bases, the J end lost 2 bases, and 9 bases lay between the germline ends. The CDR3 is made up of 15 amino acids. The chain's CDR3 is CASSLGGATYNEQFF. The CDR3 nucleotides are TGTGCCAGCAGCTTGGGCGGGGCAACCTACAATGAGCAGTTCTTC.

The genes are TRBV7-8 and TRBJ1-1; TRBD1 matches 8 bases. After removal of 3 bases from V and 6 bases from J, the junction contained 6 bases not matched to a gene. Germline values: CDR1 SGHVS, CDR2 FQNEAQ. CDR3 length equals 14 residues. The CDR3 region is CASSLGQVRPEAFF. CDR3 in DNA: TGTGCCAGCAGCTTGGGACAGGTCAGGCCTGAAGCTTTCTTT. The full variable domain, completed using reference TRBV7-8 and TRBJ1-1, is GAGVSQSPRYKVAKRGQDVALRCDPISGHVSLFWYQQALGQGPEFLTYFQNEAQLDKSGLPSDRFFAERPEGSVSTLKIQRTQQEDSAVYLCASSLGQVRPEAFFGQGTRLTVV.

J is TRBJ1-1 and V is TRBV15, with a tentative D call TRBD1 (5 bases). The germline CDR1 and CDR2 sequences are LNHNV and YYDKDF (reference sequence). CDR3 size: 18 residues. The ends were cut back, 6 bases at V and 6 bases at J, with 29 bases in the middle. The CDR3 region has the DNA TGTGCCACCAGAACTCGACCTTTTCGAAAGGGGTCCGACTCTGAAGCTTTCTTT. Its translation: CATRTRPFRKGSDSEAFF.

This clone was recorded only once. DNA for the CDR3: TGTGCCAGCAGTCCCGACAGGGAGAACGGCTACACCTTC. Its translation is CASSPDRENGYTF. The V call is TRBV2, the J call TRBJ1-2; 7 bases align to TRBD1. This CDR3 has 13 residues. V was pared by 5 bases and J by 8 bases, with 8 bases of the junction left unmatched. Germline-derived CDR1 and CDR2 are SNHLY and FYNNEI. Complete variable domain (other parts from reference TRBV2 and TRBJ1-2): EPEVTQTPSHQVTQMGQEVILRCVPISNHLYFYWYRQILGQKVEFLVSFYNNEISEKSEIFDDQFSVERPDGSNFTLKIRSTKLEDSAMYFCASSPDRENGYTFGSGTRLTVV.